These 15 T cell receptor beta chains originate from one sample sequenced in a study of cytomegalovirus exposure and HLA in healthy donors (TCRdb year 2017). Libraries came from the immunoSEQ multiplex PCR assay. TCRdb took over this immuneACCESS table, retaining in-frame rearrangements with V and J assigned. Such tables are incomplete; in checked studies, under half of the missing clones stem from an unresolved V gene, and the remainder is unexplained. The sample yields around 160,000 clones; 70% to 90% were counted once. The top ten constitute around 3% of the sample. Material for sequencing was PBMCs. Receptor source: a man aged 18 to 29 in good health and CMV-seronegative.

The chain combines TRBV5-1 with TRBJ2-7; D is perhaps TRBD2 (6 bases). Per the germline V gene, CDR1 is SGHRS and CDR2 is YFSETQ. V lost 4 bases, J lost 4 bases, and 18 bases lay in between. This CDR3 is 15 amino acids long. The CDR3 region is CASSPRTTLLYEQYV. The DNA of the CDR3 is TGCGCCAGCAGCCCCCGGACTACCCTATTATACGAGCAGTACGTC.

V is TRBV5-1 and J is TRBJ1-2, with TRBD1 matching over 8 bases. The CDR3 extends over 16 amino acids. The trim removed 0 bases at V and 4 bases at J, leaving 8 bases unmatched. Germline V gene lookup returns CDR1 SGHRS and CDR2 YFSETQ. CDR3 nucleotides: TGCGCCAGCAGCTTGGCGCAGGGGGCGCCGAGCTATGGCTACACCTTC. It specifies CASSLAQGAPSYGYTF.

This chain uses TRBV7-2 with TRBJ2-2, with TRBD1 as a possible D gene (5 bases). This CDR3 region has 16 residues. Looked up from germline, CDR1 is SGHTA and CDR2 is FQGNSA. V was cut by 5 bases and J by 4 bases, with 17 bases left in between. CDR3 residues: CASSVSRTPLTGELFF. As DNA, the CDR3 is TGTGCCAGCAGCGTTAGTAGGACACCTCTCACCGGGGAGCTGTTTTTT. Full variable domain (outside the CDR3, taken from reference TRBV7-2 and TRBJ2-2): GAGVSQSPSNKVTEKGKDVELRCDPISGHTALYWYRQSLGQGLEFLIYFQGNSAPDKSGLPSDRFSAERTGGSVSTLTIQRTQQEDSAVYLCASSVSRTPLTGELFFGEGSRLTVL.

This clone was observed a single time. The CDR3 DNA sequence: TGTGCCAGCAGTGTCACTAATCGGGGAAACACCATATATTTT. It translates to CASSVTNRGNTIYF. The rearrangement uses TRBV28 and TRBJ1-3, with D unclear. V was cut by 5 bases and J by 4 bases, with 12 bases left in between. Germline CDR1 reads MDHEN; CDR2 reads SYDVKM. This CDR3 is 14 amino acids long.

The rearrangement joins TRBV18 to TRBJ2-5; perhaps TRBD1 as D (6 bases). Between the trimmed V and J ends, which lost 2 bases and 5 bases, there was a span of 15 bases. CDR1 and CDR2 from the germline V gene are KGHSH and LQKENI. This CDR3 contains 15 residues. The CDR3 protein is CASSPTQGGVETQYF. DNA of the CDR3: TGTGCCAGCTCACCAACACAGGGTGGTGTGGAGACCCAGTACTTC.

The chain couples TRBV5-6 to TRBJ2-7; 9 bases align to TRBD2. Germline V gene lookup returns CDR1 SGHDT and CDR2 YYEEEE. The CDR3 runs to 15 residues. The V gene end was trimmed by 0 bases and the J gene end by 2 bases; junction bases not matched to a gene: 3. The CDR3 loop reads CASSLAVAGAYEQYV. CDR3 nucleotides: TGTGCCAGCAGCTTGGCGGTAGCGGGAGCCTACGAGCAGTACGTC.

The chain employs TRBV29-1 and TRBJ1-1, with 7 bases identical to TRBD1. Germline CDR1 SQVTM, CDR2 ANQGSEA. V was clipped by 7 bases and J by 1 base; unmatched bases: 6. This CDR3 region has 13 residues. The CDR3 spells CSGNDRANTEAFF. The CDR3 coding sequence is TGCAGCGGGAATGACAGGGCGAACACTGAAGCTTTCTTT.

V is TRBV23-1 and J is TRBJ2-5; no clear D. TRBV23-1 is identified as an open reading frame with a role that is uncertain. This CDR3 is 12 amino acids long. Trimming removed 9 bases at V and 1 base at J, with 9 bases between. The CDR3 bases are TGCGCCAGAACGGAGTTCCAAGAGACCCAGTACTTC. As protein: CARTEFQETQYF.

This sequence joins TRBV7-2 and TRBJ1-1, with TRBD1 identical over 8 bases. Germline V lookup: CDR1 SGHTA, CDR2 FQGNSA. The CDR3 sequence is 15 residues long. The J segment lost 4 bases and the V segment lost 5 bases, leaving 9 bases of the junction unmatched. DNA of the CDR3: TGTGCCAGCAGCCGAGGACAGGGCTTCGGCACTGAAGCTTTCTTT. Translation: CASSRGQGFGTEAFF.

J is TRBJ2-5 and V is TRBV10-3; 10 nucleotides align to TRBD1. The length of the CDR3 is 17 residues. Germline V gives CDR1 ENHRY, CDR2 SYGVKD. Unmatched junction bases numbered 6, after V lost 0 bases and J lost 2 bases. The CDR3 loop is CAISESMGQGLQETQYF. The CDR3 coding sequence is TGTGCCATCAGTGAGTCGATGGGACAGGGGTTGCAAGAGACCCAGTACTTC.

The chain recombines TRBV11-3 with TRBJ2-1; maybe TRBD2 (6 bases). The germline V gene encodes CDR1 SGHNT and CDR2 YENEEA. The CDR3 sequence is 15 residues long. Deletions cut 1 base from V and 4 bases from J, with 11 bases between. CDR3 DNA sequence: TGTGCCAGCAGCTTAGGGGCTAGCGAGTACAATGAGCAGTTCTTC. Translating gives CASSLGASEYNEQFF.

This chain joins TRBV27 and TRBJ2-3; 8 nucleotides line up with TRBD2. With V trimmed by 6 bases and J by 3 bases, 8 bases remained unmatched. This CDR3 is built from 15 residues. CDR1 is MNHEY, CDR2 SMNVEV, per germline (reference sequence). In DNA form, the CDR3 reads TGTGCCAGCAGCCCGGGGGGGTGGGAGACAGATACGCAGTATTTT. Its protein is CASSPGGWETDTQYF.

The V gene is TRBV6-5, the J gene TRBJ2-6, with D unresolved. The CDR3 length is 15 residues. From germline, CDR1 is MNHEY and CDR2 SVGAGI. The V and J ends lost 4 bases and 4 bases respectively, with 11 bases between them. The CDR3 protein is CASSSQALGANVLTF. In DNA form, the CDR3 reads TGTGCCAGCAGTTCCCAGGCGCTCGGGGCCAACGTCCTGACTTTC.

V usage is TRBV5-1 and J usage is TRBJ1-1, with 7 bases matching TRBD1. The CDR3 spans 17 residues. CDR1 and CDR2 from the germline V gene are SGHRS and YFSETQ. The ends lost 0 bases at V and 0 bases at J; junction bases unmatched: 8. The CDR3 loop is CASSLALETGVNTEAFF. DNA for the CDR3: TGCGCCAGCAGCTTGGCCTTGGAAACAGGGGTGAACACTGAAGCTTTCTTT.

The chain uses TRBV5-1 and TRBJ1-5; TRBD1 matches at 8 bases. V dropped 7 bases and J dropped 4; count of bases not matched to a gene: 16. Germline V gene data show CDR1 as SGHRS and CDR2 as YFSETQ. This CDR3 has 17 residues. CDR3: CASALEAGTGGNQPQHF. DNA of the CDR3: TGCGCCAGCGCTCTCGAGGCCGGGACAGGAGGAAATCAGCCCCAGCATTTT.